Presented here are 20 T cell receptor beta chains from one specimen sequenced in a study of CD8+ T cells in alopecia areata. Sequencing templates came from extracted RNA that was reverse transcribed into cDNA. Generated by immunoSEQ multiplex PCR, the TCRdb table keeps only in-frame clones and is missing some. The sample holds about 200,000 clones; 50% to 60% are singletons and the top ten take 0.45%. The material sequenced was CD4+ T cells sorted from blood, taken at week 0. The receptors come from a human donor with alopecia areata.

This chain links TRBV7-9 with TRBJ2-4; maybe TRBD2 (7 bases). The CDR3 runs to 14 residues. V was clipped by 2 bases and J by 8 bases, with 13 bases between them. Germline CDR1 and CDR2: SEHNR and FQNEAQ (reference sequence). The CDR3 DNA sequence: TGTGCCAGCAGCTTAAACACAGGGAGGGACATTCAGTACTTC. Translated, it gives CASSLNTGRDIQYF.

V usage is TRBV19 and J usage is TRBJ1-2; 9 bases are shared with TRBD1. The CDR3 totals 14 residues. V shed 8 bases, J shed 3 bases, and the junction held 7 bases outside the gene matches. Per the germline V gene, CDR1 is LNHDA and CDR2 is SQIVND (reference sequence). The CDR3 DNA reads TGTGCCAGTGCGGTGGACAGGGGCGACTATGGCTACACCTTC. It yields the protein CASAVDRGDYGYTF.

This clone was seen only a few times. The chain employs TRBV5-5 and TRBJ1-5, with unresolved D. This CDR3 has 15 amino acids. CDR1 is SGHKS and CDR2 is YYEKEE in the germline V gene (reference sequence). With 0 bases removed from V and 3 bases from J, the gap between germline ends came to 10 bases. CDR3: CASSLEAELNQPQHF. In nucleotides, the CDR3 is TGTGCCAGCAGCTTGGAGGCTGAGCTCAATCAGCCCCAGCATTTT.

In this sample, this clone turned up a few times. One end of the junction fails to match germline, which may point to a read error. The chain recombines TRBV7-9 with TRBJ1-4; possibly TRBD1 for D (5 bases). Germline CDR1 and CDR2: SEHNR and FQNEAQ (reference sequence). This CDR3 is built from 15 residues. The CDR3 is CASSLAGVEDEKLFF. The CDR3 DNA sequence: TGTGCCAGCAGCCTAGCGGGGGTAGAGGATGAAAAACTGTTTTTT.

This rearrangement joins TRBV18 to TRBJ2-7, with 9 bases matching TRBD1. Per the germline V gene, CDR1 is KGHSH and CDR2 is LQKENI. The CDR3 contains 14 residues. With V trimmed by 2 bases and J by 2 bases, 1 base remained unmatched. CDR3: CASSPGTGTYEQYF. CDR3 DNA sequence: TGTGCCAGCTCACCAGGGACAGGGACCTACGAGCAGTACTTC.

The chain couples TRBV5-1 to TRBJ2-3, with 10 nucleotides matching TRBD1. Trimming took 4 bases from V and 5 from J; bases not matched to a gene: 4. This CDR3 spans 14 amino acids. Per germline, CDR1 SGHRS and CDR2 YFSETQ. The CDR3 here is CASSATGGRDTQYF. For the CDR3, the DNA is TGCGCCAGCAGCGCGACAGGGGGCAGAGATACGCAGTATTTT. Full variable domain (rest looked up from reference TRBV5-1 and TRBJ2-3): KAGVTQTPRYLIKTRGQQVTLSCSPISGHRSVSWYQQTPGQGLQFLFEYFSETQRNKGNFPGRFSGRQFSNSRSEMNVSTLELGDSALYLCASSATGGRDTQYFGPGTRLTVL.

CDR3 residues: CARGTASPYNSPLHF. In nucleotides, the CDR3 is TGTGCCAGAGGGACAGCTAGCCCTTATAATTCACCCCTCCACTTT. The chain employs TRBV2 and TRBJ1-6; 7 nucleotides line up with TRBD1. Germline V gene sequence: CDR1 SNHLY, CDR2 FYNNEI. The CDR3 is made up of 15 amino acids. V trimming: 9 bases; J trimming: 4 bases; junction bases outside the gene matches: 9.

This clone has only a few counts. The V gene is TRBV4-2, the J gene TRBJ2-7, with a tentative D call TRBD1 (6 bases). The CDR3 has 14 residues. CDR1 and CDR2 (germline): LGHNA, YNFKEQ. V was pared by 1 base and J by 4 bases, with 11 bases between. CDR3 in amino acids: CASSQGQGTYEQYF. The CDR3 DNA is TGTGCCAGCAGCCAAGGGCAGGGGACATACGAGCAGTACTTC.

This clone was picked up one time. The chain links TRBV19 to TRBJ1-5, with D possibly TRBD1 on 6 matching bases. The CDR3 runs to 16 residues. Germline assignment: CDR1 LNHDA and CDR2 SQIVND (reference sequence). V lost 4 bases and J lost 4, with 17 bases in between. CDR3 protein: CASSTLPDRFNQPQHF. The CDR3 coding sequence is TGTGCCAGTAGTACCCTTCCTGACAGGTTTAATCAGCCCCAGCATTTT.

Remarks on this clone: Other DNA sequences of this sample code for an identical CDR3. CDR3 region: CASSVVGSGANVLTF. In DNA form, the CDR3 reads TGTGCCAGCAGCGTGGTGGGCTCTGGGGCCAACGTCCTGACTTTC. J is TRBJ2-6 and V is TRBV9, with unresolved D. Germline V gene sequence: CDR1 SGDLS, CDR2 YYNGEE. CDR3 length: 15 amino acids. V was pared by 2 bases and J by 0 bases, with 6 bases between.

The chain recombines TRBV30 with TRBJ1-2, with D uncertain. In germline, CDR1 is GTSNPN, CDR2 SVGIG (reference sequence). The germline V and J ends were trimmed by 8 bases and 0 bases, with 7 bases remaining between them. The CDR3 totals 11 residues. The CDR3: CAEGTNYGYTF. Here the CDR3 DNA reads TGTGCCGAAGGGACTAACTATGGCTACACCTTC.

The sample holds a few counts of this clone. The chain is built from TRBV19 and TRBJ2-3; 8 positions agree with TRBD1. The CDR3 loop spans 15 amino acids. From germline, CDR1 is LNHDA and CDR2 SQIVND (reference sequence). The trim removed 4 bases at V and 4 bases at J, leaving 7 bases unmatched. CDR3 region: CASSNGQGASDTQYF. The DNA of the CDR3 is TGTGCCAGTAGTAACGGGCAGGGGGCTTCAGATACGCAGTATTTT.

This clone occurred a few times. The rearrangement joins TRBV30 to TRBJ2-7; D uncertain. The V and J ends lost 3 bases and 3 bases respectively, with 6 bases between them. CDR1 and CDR2 from the germline V gene are GTSNPN and SVGIG (reference sequence). The CDR3 loop spans 11 amino acids. CDR3 residues: CAWSAFYEQYF. The CDR3 nucleotides read TGTGCCTGGAGCGCGTTCTACGAGCAGTACTTC.

The chain is built from TRBV2 and TRBJ2-2; D gene unclear. The germline V gene has CDR1 SNHLY and CDR2 FYNNEI. The germline V and J ends were trimmed by 6 bases and 3 bases, with 20 bases remaining between them. The CDR3 is made up of 17 amino acids. The CDR3 DNA is TGTGCCAGCAGGAGGAGCAGTAACGGCCGTGACACCGGGGAGCTGTTTTTT. This encodes CASRRSSNGRDTGELFF.

The table lists this clone with a few counts. V gene TRBV30 combines with J gene TRBJ1-6; 9 bases are shared with TRBD1. Per germline, CDR1 GTSNPN and CDR2 SVGIG (reference sequence). The CDR3 runs to 14 residues. Unmatched junction bases numbered 5, after V lost 3 bases and J lost 8 bases. CDR3 sequence (DNA): TGTGCCTGGAGAAGACAGGGGGATGATTCACCCCTCCACTTT. Protein sequence: CAWRRQGDDSPLHF.

This chain uses TRBV18 with TRBJ2-1; 14 nucleotides match TRBD2. The CDR3 contains 18 residues. Trimming took 3 bases from V and 4 from J; bases not matched to a gene: 8. The germline gives CDR1 KGHSH, CDR2 LQKENI. The CDR3 here is CASSPGGLAGVLYNEQFF. As DNA, the CDR3 is TGTGCCAGCTCACCTGGGGGACTAGCGGGAGTTCTGTACAATGAGCAGTTCTTC.

The rearrangement joins TRBV29-1 to TRBJ2-2; D uncertain. CDR3 length: 19 amino acids. From germline, CDR1 is SQVTM and CDR2 ANQGSEA. V dropped 1 base and J dropped 1 base, with 22 bases sitting between them. The CDR3 sequence is CSVEGQVWSVRQNTGELFF. Here the CDR3 DNA reads TGCAGCGTTGAAGGGCAGGTCTGGTCGGTAAGGCAGAACACCGGGGAGCTGTTTTTT.

J is TRBJ2-2 and V is TRBV9; maybe TRBD1 (6 bases). Germline-derived CDR1 and CDR2 are SGDLS and YYNGEE. V dropped 2 bases and J dropped 4 bases, with 12 bases sitting between them. The CDR3 covers 15 residues. The CDR3 reads CASSVGAASTGELFF. DNA of the CDR3: TGTGCCAGCAGCGTGGGGGCCGCGAGCACCGGGGAGCTGTTTTTT.

This clone occurred a few times. CDR3 bases: TGTGCCAGCAGCTTAGGGGTAAACAATGAGCAGTTCTTC. It encodes CASSLGVNNEQFF. This chain links TRBV7-3 with TRBJ2-1; D gene unclear. V was cut by 2 bases and J by 5 bases, with 7 bases left in between. The CDR3 spans 13 residues. CDR1 is SGHTA and CDR2 is FQGTGA in the germline V gene.

To note about this clone: Other DNA sequences in this specimen translate into the identical CDR3. The chain carries TRBV5-1 and TRBJ2-7; D may be TRBD1 (6 bases). The germline V gene has CDR1 SGHRS and CDR2 YFSETQ. The V end was cut by 1 base, the J end by 2 bases, with 13 bases between. This CDR3 contains 15 residues. For the CDR3, the DNA is TGCGCCAGCAGCTTGAATCCAGGGGCTACCTACGAGCAGTACTTC. This sequence encodes CASSLNPGATYEQYF.